This TCR beta chain came from a study of graft-versus-host responses after intestinal transplantation. Across the whole study: Multivisceral, liver-intestinal, or isolated intestinal transplants were received by the recipients. Following induction with anti-thymocyte globulin, all recipients were given tacrolimus and steroids for about three years.

This table comes from immunoSEQ multiplex PCR, and its TCRdb copy is limited to in-frame clones, with some not included. The data contain over 85,000 clones, roughly 95% of them seen just once; the ten biggest clones take up 0.4% to 0.55%. The CDR3 is 16 residues long. CDR1 is SQVTM and CDR2 is ANQGSEA in the germline V gene. V was cut by 7 bases and J by 4 bases, with 23 bases left in between. A remark on this clone: Antigen: not known.

This receptor was taken from a human donor who received an intestinal transplant. The chain combines TRBV29-1 with TRBJ2-1; maybe TRBD2 (6 bases). This specimen consisted of unstimulated CD8+ T cells sorted from spleen or lymph node cells, obtained before intestinal transplant. The CDR3 loop reads CSATNPREQDYNEQFF. The CDR3 nucleotides read TGCAGCGCTACGAACCCCCGGGAGCAAGATTACAATGAGCAGTTCTTC.